The clone carrying this TCR beta chain has at least ten counts. This CDR3 is 13 amino acids long. Germline V gene data show CDR1 as SGHAT and CDR2 as FQNNGV. V was cut by 3 bases and J by 12 bases, with 17 bases left in between. 5'RACE template switching produced TCR cDNA carrying a universal primer site and UMIs. TCRdb reanalysed the 5' RACE reads using MiXCR and keeps one entry per CDR3 protein. Among a few hundred thousand distinct CDR3 sequences listed, approximately 6.3% were seen once. The data were taken from a study of T cells after yellow fever vaccination. The chain recombines TRBV11-2 with TRBJ2-5; D possibly corresponds to TRBD2 (5 bases). Sequenced material: CD4+ T cells sorted from PBMCs, taken on the day of the yellow fever booster vaccination. The clonotype originates from a man younger than 40 who received the YFV17D yellow fever vaccine. The CDR3 region has the DNA TGTGCCAGCAGCTTCGGGAACCGCCGAGCAGAGTACTTC. Residues: CASSFGNRRAEYF.